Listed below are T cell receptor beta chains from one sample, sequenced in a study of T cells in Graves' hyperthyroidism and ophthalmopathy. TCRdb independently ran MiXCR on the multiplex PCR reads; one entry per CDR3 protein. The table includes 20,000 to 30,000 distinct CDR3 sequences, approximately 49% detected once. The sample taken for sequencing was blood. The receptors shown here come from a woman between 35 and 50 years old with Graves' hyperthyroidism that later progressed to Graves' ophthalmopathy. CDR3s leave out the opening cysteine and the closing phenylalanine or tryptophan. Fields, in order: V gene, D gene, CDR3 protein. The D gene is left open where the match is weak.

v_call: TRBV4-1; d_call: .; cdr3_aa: ASSQPLKLERGNEQF
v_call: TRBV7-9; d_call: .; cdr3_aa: ASSSGYSGNTIY
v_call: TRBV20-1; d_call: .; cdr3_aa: SATNRDNLGYT
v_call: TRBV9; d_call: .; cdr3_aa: ASSVGSFRPTETQY
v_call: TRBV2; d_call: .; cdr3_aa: ASGRADLDTEAF
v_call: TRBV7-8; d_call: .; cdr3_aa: ASSSFRTANNEKLF
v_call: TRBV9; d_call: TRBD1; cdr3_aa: ASSQGGANQPQH
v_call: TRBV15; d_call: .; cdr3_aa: ATLNPSSYEQY
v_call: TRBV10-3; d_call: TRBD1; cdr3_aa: AISSGTGGETQY
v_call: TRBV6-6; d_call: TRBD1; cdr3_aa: ASSRQGDTGELF
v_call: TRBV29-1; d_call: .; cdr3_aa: SATRVNGYT
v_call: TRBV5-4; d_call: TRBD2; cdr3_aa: ASSWGGGFYEQY
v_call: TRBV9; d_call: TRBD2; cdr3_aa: ASSAPGLTTDTQY
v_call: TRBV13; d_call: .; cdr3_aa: ASSNPTRAYEQY
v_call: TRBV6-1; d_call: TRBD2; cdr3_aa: ASSEAHGGRAYEQY
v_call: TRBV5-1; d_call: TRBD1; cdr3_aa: ASSRRGQGGYEQF
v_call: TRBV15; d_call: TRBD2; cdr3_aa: ATSRVLAGAGELF
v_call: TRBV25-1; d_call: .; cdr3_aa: ASSIYLCSVSSGVNEQF
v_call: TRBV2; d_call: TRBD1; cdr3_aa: ASSGGQISNQPQH
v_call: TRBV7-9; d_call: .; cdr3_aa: ASSLQAGANVLT
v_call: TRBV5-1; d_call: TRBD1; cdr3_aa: ASSLAGGSGANVLT
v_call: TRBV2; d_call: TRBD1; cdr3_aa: ASRLGQLGYNEQF
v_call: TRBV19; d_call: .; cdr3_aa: ASSSAPGKGEQY
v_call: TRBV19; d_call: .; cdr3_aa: ASSITGITEAF
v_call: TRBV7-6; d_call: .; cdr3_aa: ASSLGGVAEAF
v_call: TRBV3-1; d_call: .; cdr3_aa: ASSQDQCLPASMAAGTQY
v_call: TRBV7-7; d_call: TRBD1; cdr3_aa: ASSLARGPQETQY
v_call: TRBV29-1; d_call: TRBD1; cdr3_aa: SVDPGQRGYT
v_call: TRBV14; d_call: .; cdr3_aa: ASSQGRGAGEQF
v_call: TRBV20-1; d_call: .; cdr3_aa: SAGRDLYGYT
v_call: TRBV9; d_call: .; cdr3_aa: ASSVDGRNEKLF
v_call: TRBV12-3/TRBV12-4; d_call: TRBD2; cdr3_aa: ASSSMGGGEMDIQY
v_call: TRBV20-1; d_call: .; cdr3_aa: SARIVGGYT
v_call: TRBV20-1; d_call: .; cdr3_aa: SARDSWHTYSNQPQY
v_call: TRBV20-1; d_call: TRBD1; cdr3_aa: SARDPLDRGSGNQPQH
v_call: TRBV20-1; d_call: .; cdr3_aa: SARRTEAF
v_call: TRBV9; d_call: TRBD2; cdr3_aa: ASSVLGLADTQY
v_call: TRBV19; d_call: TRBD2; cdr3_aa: ASSSGLAGADTQY
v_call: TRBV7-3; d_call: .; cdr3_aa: ARTFPGGTLH
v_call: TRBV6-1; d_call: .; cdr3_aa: ASSEGMNTEAF
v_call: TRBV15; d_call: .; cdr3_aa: ATSIHRESYEQY
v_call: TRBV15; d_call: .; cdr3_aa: ATSKPTGPLGEQY
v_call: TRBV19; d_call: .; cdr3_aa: ASSTLGSRRLSNQPQH
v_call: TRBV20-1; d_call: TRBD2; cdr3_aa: SAKRFTSAYNEQF
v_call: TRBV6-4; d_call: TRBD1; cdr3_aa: ASSDRQTGGDEAF